The 14 T cell receptor beta chains listed next were all sequenced from one sample in a study of blood T cell repertoires in COVID-19. Method: immunoSEQ multiplex PCR; TCRdb's copy keeps in-frame clones and lacks some. The sample shows some 230,000 clones, 84% of them seen only once. Sample: peripheral blood. The receptors stem from a woman aged 60-75 years who had recovered from COVID-19.

The DNA of the CDR3 is TGTGCCAGCAGTCTAGGGACAGGGGGGGGTGGCTACACCTTC. Its translation is CASSLGTGGGGYTF. The chain is built from TRBV6-6 and TRBJ1-2, with 11 bases aligning to TRBD1. The CDR3 is made up of 14 amino acids. Germline loops: CDR1 MNHNY, CDR2 SVGAGI (reference sequence). With 5 bases clipped from V and 7 bases from J, the junction kept 6 bases outside the gene matches.

This rearrangement joins TRBV24-1 to TRBJ1-2; no clear D. Trimming cost V 3 bases and J 4 bases, with 11 bases left between them. The germline gives CDR1 KGHDR, CDR2 SFDVKD. The CDR3 totals 14 residues. CDR3 sequence reads: CATSDHPNSYGYTF. CDR3 nucleotide sequence: TGTGCCACCAGTGATCACCCGAACTCCTATGGCTACACCTTC.

This clone was observed a few times. This sample also contains other DNA sequences that code for the same CDR3. The genes are TRBV11-1 and TRBJ2-7; D is possibly TRBD2 (6 bases). Germline V gene data show CDR1 as SGHAT and CDR2 as FQDESV (reference sequence). The V gene lost 1 base and the J gene lost 2 bases, with 12 bases spanning the gap. CDR3 length equals 15 residues. For the CDR3, the DNA is TGTGCCAGCAGCTTAGAGCAGGGCGGGACCTACGAGCAGTACTTC. Encoded protein: CASSLEQGGTYEQYF. The full variable domain, rest sourced from reference TRBV11-1 and TRBJ2-7, is EAEVAQSPRYKITEKSQAVAFWCDPISGHATLYWYRQILGQGPELLVQFQDESVVDDSQLPKDRFSAERLKGVDSTLKIQPAELGDSAMYLCASSLEQGGTYEQYFGPGTRLTVT.

The gene calls are TRBV18 and TRBJ2-5, with 11 bases identical to TRBD1. This CDR3 is 14 amino acids long. The trim removed 3 bases at V and 4 bases at J, leaving 1 base unmatched. Looked up from germline, CDR1 is KGHSH and CDR2 is LQKENI. The CDR3 DNA follows: TGTGCCAGCTCACCGGACAGGGGGCGAGAGACCCAGTACTTC. Translated: CASSPDRGRETQYF.

This clone was seen repeatedly, ten times or more. The chain links TRBV6-4 to TRBJ1-1; no clear D. V shed 3 bases and J shed 4 bases, with 9 bases lying between them. The CDR3 loop spans 13 amino acids. Per germline, CDR1 MRHNA and CDR2 SNTAGT. The CDR3 reads CASSDGPLTEAFF. Written as DNA, the CDR3 is TGTGCCAGCAGTGATGGGCCTCTCACTGAAGCTTTCTTT.

The rearrangement uses TRBV18 and TRBJ2-5; D possibly corresponds to TRBD2 (6 bases). Trimming pared 2 bases from V and 1 base from J, leaving 14 bases between. This CDR3 region has 16 residues. Germline CDR1 reads KGHSH; CDR2 reads LQKENI. CDR3 in DNA: TGTGCCAGCTCACCAGTACAGCGGGTGGTCCAAGAGACCCAGTACTTC. It codes for CASSPVQRVVQETQYF.

The V gene is TRBV7-8, the J gene TRBJ2-7; 11 nucleotides align to TRBD2. CDR1 and CDR2 (germline): SGHVS, FQNEAQ. J was trimmed by 2 bases and V by 4 bases; bases with no gene match: 10. CDR3 length: 17 amino acids. CDR3 residues: CASSSEIAGGRTYEQYF. The CDR3 DNA is TGTGCCAGCAGCTCAGAGATAGCGGGGGGGCGGACCTACGAGCAGTACTTC.

Here the CDR3 reads CASVTWGGNEQFF. The CDR3 nucleotides read TGTGCCAGCGTCACTTGGGGAGGTAATGAGCAGTTCTTC. V usage is TRBV12-3 or TRBV12-4 and J usage is TRBJ2-1; possibly TRBD2 for D (6 bases). This CDR3 contains 13 residues. V gave up 8 bases and J gave up 7 bases, with 15 bases separating them.

The chain combines TRBV7-2 with TRBJ2-3; no definite D call. V was clipped by 0 bases and J by 2 bases, with 3 bases between them. The CDR3 runs to 13 residues. CDR1 is SGHTA and CDR2 is FQGNSA in the germline V gene. The CDR3 DNA sequence: TGTGCCAGCAGCTTAGCTCTCACAGATACGCAGTATTTT. Its protein product is CASSLALTDTQYF.

This chain joins TRBV5-1 and TRBJ2-1, with 7 bases matching TRBD1. Germline V gene sequence: CDR1 SGHRS, CDR2 YFSETQ. This CDR3 region has 15 residues. After removal of 0 bases from V and 6 bases from J, the junction contained 6 bases not matched to a gene. The CDR3 here is CASSLAGQETNEQFF. CDR3 coding DNA: TGCGCCAGCAGCTTGGCCGGACAGGAAACCAATGAGCAGTTCTTC.

This clone was seen once. V is TRBV19 and J is TRBJ2-1; no clear D. The germline gives CDR1 LNHDA, CDR2 SQIVND (reference sequence). The CDR3 spans 14 residues. Trimming took off 4 bases at V and 6 bases at J, with 13 bases between the two ends. CDR3 sequence reads: CASSRASTFNEQFF. CDR3 DNA: TGTGCCAGTAGTAGGGCCAGCACATTCAATGAGCAGTTCTTC.

Concerning this clone: The junction and the germline gene differ at one end; a read error may be behind it. The chain links TRBV5-6 to TRBJ2-7, with 8 nucleotides matching TRBD2. The germline CDR1 and CDR2 sequences are SGHDT and YYEEEE. CDR3 size: 15 residues. CDR3 in amino acids: CARSRGRGAAGEQYF. In DNA, the CDR3 is TGTGCCCGCAGCCGGGGGCGGGGGGCAGCGGGGGAGCAGTACTTC.

This chain links TRBV21-1 with TRBJ1-1; the D call in the table, TRBD1, was not verified against the DNA. TRBV21-1 is a known pseudogene. CDR3 length: 19 residues. The CDR3 is CASSKAGPPTVCLDTEAFF. The CDR3 coding sequence is TGTGCCAGCAGCAAAGCTGGGCCGCCCACGGTCTGTTTGGACACTGAAGCTTTCTTT.

This chain uses TRBV27 with TRBJ1-1; maybe TRBD1 (6 bases). Germline values: CDR1 MNHEY, CDR2 SMNVEV (reference sequence). The CDR3 is made up of 13 amino acids. The germline V and J ends were trimmed by 4 bases and 1 base, with 7 bases remaining between them. The CDR3 DNA reads as TGTGCCAGCAGTTGGACAGAGAACACTGAAGCTTTCTTT. Protein sequence: CASSWTENTEAFF.